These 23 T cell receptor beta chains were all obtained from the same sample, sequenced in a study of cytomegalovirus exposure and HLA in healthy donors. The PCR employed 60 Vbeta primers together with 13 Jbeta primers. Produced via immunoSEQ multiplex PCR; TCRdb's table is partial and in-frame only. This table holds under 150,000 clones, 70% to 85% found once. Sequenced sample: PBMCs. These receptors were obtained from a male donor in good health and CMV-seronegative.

The CDR3 region is CASSLGVRSETGELFF. The CDR3, as DNA: TGTGCCAGCAGCTTGGGAGTAAGAAGTGAAACCGGGGAGCTGTTTTTT. The gene calls are TRBV5-6 and TRBJ2-2, with D unresolved. Trimming took off 0 bases at V and 5 bases at J, with 14 bases between the two ends. CDR1 is SGHDT, CDR2 YYEEEE, per germline. CDR3 length equals 16 residues.

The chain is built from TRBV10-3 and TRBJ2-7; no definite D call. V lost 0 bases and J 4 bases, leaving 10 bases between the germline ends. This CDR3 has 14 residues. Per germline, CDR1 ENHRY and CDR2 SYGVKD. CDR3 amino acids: CAISESAGKYEQYF. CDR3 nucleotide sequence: TGTGCCATCAGTGAGTCCGCAGGAAAGTACGAGCAGTACTTC.

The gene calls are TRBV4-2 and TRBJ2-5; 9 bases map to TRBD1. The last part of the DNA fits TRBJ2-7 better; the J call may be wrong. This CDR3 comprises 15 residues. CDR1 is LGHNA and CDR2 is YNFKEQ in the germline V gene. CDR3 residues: CASSNRQGESYEQYF. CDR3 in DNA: TGTGCCAGCAGCAATAGACAGGGGGAATCCTACGAGCAGTACTTC.

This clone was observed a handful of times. Here the CDR3 reads CASSYSIAGAGETQYF. The CDR3, as DNA: TGTGCCAGCAGTTACTCGATCGCAGGGGCAGGGGAGACCCAGTACTTC. The chain has TRBV6-5 and TRBJ2-5; TRBD1 might be the D (6 bases). The CDR3 loop spans 16 amino acids. V lost 0 bases to trimming and J lost 5 bases, with 16 bases between them. Germline lookup yields CDR1 MNHEY and CDR2 SVGAGI.

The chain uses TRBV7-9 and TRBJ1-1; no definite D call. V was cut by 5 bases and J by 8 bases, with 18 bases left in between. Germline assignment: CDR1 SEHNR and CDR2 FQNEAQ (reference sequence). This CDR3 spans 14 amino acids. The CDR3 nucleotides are TGTGCCAGCAGCCCCCGGGGTGGCGGCGCCGAAGCTTTCTTT. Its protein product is CASSPRGGGAEAFF.

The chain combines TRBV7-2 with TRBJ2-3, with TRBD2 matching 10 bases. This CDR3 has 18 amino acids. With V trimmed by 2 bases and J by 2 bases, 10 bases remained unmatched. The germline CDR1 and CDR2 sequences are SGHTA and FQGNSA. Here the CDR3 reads CASSLKREGLFFTDTQYF. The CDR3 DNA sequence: TGTGCCAGCAGCTTAAAGCGGGAGGGGTTGTTTTTCACAGATACGCAGTATTTT.

The CDR3 protein is CASSFFLAGGPNTQYF. CDR3 bases: TGTGCCAGCAGTTTCTTTCTAGCGGGAGGGCCTAATACGCAGTATTTT. The J gene is TRBJ2-3, the V gene TRBV27; 12 bases are a match to TRBD2. Trimming at V came to 3 bases and at J to 7 bases, leaving 8 bases not matched to a gene. The CDR3 runs to 16 residues. The germline V gene encodes CDR1 MNHEY and CDR2 SMNVEV (reference sequence).

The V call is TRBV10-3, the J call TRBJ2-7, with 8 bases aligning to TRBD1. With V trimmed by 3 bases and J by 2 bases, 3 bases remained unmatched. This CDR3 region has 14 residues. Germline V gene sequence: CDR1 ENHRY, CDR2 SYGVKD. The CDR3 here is CAISEGTGAYEQYF. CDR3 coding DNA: TGTGCCATCAGTGAAGGGACAGGAGCCTACGAGCAGTACTTC.

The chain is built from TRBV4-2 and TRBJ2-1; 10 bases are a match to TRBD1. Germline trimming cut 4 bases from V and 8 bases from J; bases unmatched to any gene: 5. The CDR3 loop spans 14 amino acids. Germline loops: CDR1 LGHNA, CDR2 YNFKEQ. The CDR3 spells CASSLGTGAYEQFF. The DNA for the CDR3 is TGTGCCAGCAGCCTAGGGACAGGGGCATATGAGCAGTTCTTC.

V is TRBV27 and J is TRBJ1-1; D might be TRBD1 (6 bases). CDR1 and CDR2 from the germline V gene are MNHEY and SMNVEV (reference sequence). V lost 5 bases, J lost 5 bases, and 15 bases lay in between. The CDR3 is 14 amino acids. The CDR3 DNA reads TGTGCCAGCAGTCCGTATCAGGGGAATACTGAAGCTTTCTTT. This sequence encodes CASSPYQGNTEAFF.

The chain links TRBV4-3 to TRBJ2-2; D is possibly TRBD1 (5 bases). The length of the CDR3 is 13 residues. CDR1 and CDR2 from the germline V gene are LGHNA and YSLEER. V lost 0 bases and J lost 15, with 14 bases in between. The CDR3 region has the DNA TGCGCCAGCAGCCAAGATGGGGCTAATACTATGTTTTTT. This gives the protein CASSQDGANTMFF.

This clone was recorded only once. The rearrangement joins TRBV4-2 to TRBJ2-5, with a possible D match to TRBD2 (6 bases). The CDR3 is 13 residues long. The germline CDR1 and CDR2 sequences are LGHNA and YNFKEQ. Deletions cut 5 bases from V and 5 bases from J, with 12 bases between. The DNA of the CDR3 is TGTGCCAGCAGCTACGGGAGAGGGGAGACCCAGTACTTC. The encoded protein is CASSYGRGETQYF.

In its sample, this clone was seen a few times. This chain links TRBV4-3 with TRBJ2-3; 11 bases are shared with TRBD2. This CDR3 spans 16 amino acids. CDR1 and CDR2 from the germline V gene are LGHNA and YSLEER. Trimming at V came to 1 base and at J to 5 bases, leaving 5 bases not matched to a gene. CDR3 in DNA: TGCGCCAGCAGCCAAGCGACTAGCGGGAATGTAGATACGCAGTATTTT. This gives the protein CASSQATSGNVDTQYF.

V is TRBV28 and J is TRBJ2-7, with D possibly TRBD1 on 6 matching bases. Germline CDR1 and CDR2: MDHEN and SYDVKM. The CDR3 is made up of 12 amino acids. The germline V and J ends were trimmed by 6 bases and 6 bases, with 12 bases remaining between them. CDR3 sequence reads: CASRRVGGEQYF. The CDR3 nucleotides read TGTGCCAGCAGACGAGTAGGGGGCGAGCAGTACTTC.

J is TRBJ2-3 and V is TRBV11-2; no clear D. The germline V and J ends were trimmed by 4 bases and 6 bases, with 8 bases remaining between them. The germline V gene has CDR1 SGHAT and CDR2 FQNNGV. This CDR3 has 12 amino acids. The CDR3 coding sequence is TGTGCCAGCAGCTCCTCCGGGGATACGCAGTATTTT. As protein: CASSSSGDTQYF.

CDR3: CASSLEGVSSVPHEQFF. The CDR3 region has the DNA TGCGCCAGCAGCTTAGAAGGGGTCTCGTCTGTCCCCCATGAGCAGTTCTTC. The chain carries TRBV5-1 and TRBJ2-1; perhaps TRBD1 as D (5 bases). The length of the CDR3 is 17 residues. Between the trimmed V and J ends, which lost 2 bases and 8 bases, there was a span of 23 bases. Germline V lookup: CDR1 SGHRS, CDR2 YFSETQ.

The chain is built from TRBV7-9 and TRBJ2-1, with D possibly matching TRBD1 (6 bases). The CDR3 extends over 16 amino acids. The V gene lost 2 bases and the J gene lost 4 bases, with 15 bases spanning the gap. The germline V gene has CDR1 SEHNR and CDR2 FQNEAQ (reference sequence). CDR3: CASSLWVGQTYNEQFF. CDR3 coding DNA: TGTGCCAGCAGCTTATGGGTTGGACAGACATACAATGAGCAGTTCTTC.

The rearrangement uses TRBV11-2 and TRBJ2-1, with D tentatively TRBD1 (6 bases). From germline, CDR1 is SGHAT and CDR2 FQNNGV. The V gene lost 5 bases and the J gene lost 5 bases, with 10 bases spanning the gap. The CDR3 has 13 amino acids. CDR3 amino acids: CASSTDRHNEQFF. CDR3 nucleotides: TGTGCCAGCAGCACGGACAGACACAATGAGCAGTTCTTC.

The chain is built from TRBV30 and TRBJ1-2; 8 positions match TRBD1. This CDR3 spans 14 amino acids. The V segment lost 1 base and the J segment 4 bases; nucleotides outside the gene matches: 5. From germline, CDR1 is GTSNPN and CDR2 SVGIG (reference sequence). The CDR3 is CAWSGGQVFYGYTF. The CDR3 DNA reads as TGTGCCTGGAGTGGGGGACAGGTGTTCTATGGCTACACCTTC.

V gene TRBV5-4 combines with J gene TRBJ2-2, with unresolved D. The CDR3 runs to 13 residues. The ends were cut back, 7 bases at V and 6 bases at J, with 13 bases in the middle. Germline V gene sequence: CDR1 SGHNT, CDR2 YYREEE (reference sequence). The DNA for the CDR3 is TGTGCCAGCGGTCAAGAGGTCCCCGGGGAGCTGTTTTTT. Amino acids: CASGQEVPGELFF. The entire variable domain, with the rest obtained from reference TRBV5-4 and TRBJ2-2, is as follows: ETGVTQSPTHLIKTRGQQVTLRCSSQSGHNTVSWYQQALGQGPQFIFQYYREEENGRGNFPPRFSGLQFPNYSSELNVNALELDDSALYLCASGQEVPGELFFGEGSRLTVL.

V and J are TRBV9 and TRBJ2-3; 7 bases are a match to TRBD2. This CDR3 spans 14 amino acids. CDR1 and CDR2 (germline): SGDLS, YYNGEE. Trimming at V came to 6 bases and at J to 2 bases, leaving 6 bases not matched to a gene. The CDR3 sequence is CASTRDYATDTQYF. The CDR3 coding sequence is TGTGCCAGCACCCGGGACTACGCCACAGATACGCAGTATTTT.

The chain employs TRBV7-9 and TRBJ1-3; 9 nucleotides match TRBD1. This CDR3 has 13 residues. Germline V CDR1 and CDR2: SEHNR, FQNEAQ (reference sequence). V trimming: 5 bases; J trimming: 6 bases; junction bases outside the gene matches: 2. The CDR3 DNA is TGTGCCAGCAGCAGGACAGGGGCAAACACCATATATTTT. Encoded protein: CASSRTGANTIYF.

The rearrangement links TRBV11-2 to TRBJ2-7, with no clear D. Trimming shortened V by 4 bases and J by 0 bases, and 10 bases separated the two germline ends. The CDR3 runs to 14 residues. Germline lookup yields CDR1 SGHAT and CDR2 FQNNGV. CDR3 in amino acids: CASSYYGYSYEQYF. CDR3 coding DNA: TGTGCCAGCAGCTATTACGGGTACTCCTACGAGCAGTACTTC.